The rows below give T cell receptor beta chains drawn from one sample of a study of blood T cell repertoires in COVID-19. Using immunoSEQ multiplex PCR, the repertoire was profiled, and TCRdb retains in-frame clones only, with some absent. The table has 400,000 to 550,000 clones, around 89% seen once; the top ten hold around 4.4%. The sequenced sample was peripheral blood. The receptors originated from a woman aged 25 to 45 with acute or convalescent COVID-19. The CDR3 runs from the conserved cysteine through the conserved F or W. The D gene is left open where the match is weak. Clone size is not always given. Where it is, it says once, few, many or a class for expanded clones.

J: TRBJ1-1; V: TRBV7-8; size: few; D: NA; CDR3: CASSLSGQGLDEAFF; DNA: TGTGCCAGCAGCTTATCTGGTCAGGGTCTAGATGAAGCTTTCTTT
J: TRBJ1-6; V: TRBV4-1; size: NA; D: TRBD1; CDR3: CASSQGDRADSPLHF; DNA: TGCGCCAGCAGCCAAGGGGACAGGGCGGATTCACCCCTCCACTTT
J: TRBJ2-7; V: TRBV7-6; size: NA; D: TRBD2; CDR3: CASSPSSGDSYEQYF; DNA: TGTGCCAGCAGCCCCTCTAGCGGGGACTCCTACGAGCAGTACTTC
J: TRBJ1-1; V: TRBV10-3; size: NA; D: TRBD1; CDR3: CAISDLLTGRNTEAFF; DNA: TGTGCCATCAGTGACTTGTTGACAGGGAGGAACACTGAAGCTTTCTTT
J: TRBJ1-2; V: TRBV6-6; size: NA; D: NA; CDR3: CASSAQGAGGYTF; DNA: TGTGCCAGCAGCGCCCAGGGAGCGGGGGGCTACACCTTC
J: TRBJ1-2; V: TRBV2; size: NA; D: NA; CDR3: CASTQLYGYTF; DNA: TGTGCCAGCACACAGCTCTATGGCTACACCTTC
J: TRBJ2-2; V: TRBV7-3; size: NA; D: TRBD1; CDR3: CASSPQGQGAGELFF; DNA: TGTGCCAGCAGCCCCCAGGGACAGGGGGCCGGGGAGCTGTTTTTT
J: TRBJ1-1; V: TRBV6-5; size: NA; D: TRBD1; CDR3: CASSYTQGGNTEAFF; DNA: TGTGCCAGCAGTTACACCCAGGGGGGGAACACTGAAGCTTTCTTT
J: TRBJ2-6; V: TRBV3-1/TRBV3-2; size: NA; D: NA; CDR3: CASSQDRARVLTF; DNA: TGTGCCAGCAGCCAAGATCGAGCCCGGGTCCTGACTTTC
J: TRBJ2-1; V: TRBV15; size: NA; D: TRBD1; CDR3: CATSTDRGLTNEQFF; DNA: TGTGCCACCAGCACAGACAGGGGGCTAACCAATGAGCAGTTCTTC
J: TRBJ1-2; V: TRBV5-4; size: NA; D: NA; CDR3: CASSPTGPYGYTF; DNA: TGTGCCAGCAGCCCTACAGGGCCCTATGGCTACACCTTC
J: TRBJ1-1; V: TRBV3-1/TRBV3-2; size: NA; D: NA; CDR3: CASSPYDGDWTEAFF; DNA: TGTGCCAGCAGCCCTTACGACGGGGATTGGACTGAAGCTTTCTTT
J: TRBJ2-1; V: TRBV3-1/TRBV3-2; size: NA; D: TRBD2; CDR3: CASSRRLADIYNEQFF; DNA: TGTGCCAGCAGCCGGAGACTAGCGGACATCTACAATGAGCAGTTCTTC
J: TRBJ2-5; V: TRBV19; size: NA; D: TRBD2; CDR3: CASSPGTSGGEETQYF; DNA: TGTGCCAGTAGTCCTGGGACTAGCGGGGGTGAGGAGACCCAGTACTTC
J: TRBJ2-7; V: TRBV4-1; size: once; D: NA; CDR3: CASSQGDGGDYEQYF; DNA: TGCGCCAGCAGCCAAGGGGACGGCGGGGACTACGAGCAGTACTTC
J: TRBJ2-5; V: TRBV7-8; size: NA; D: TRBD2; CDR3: CASSLPITGGPEETQYF; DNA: TGTGCCAGCAGCTTACCCATTACGGGGGGGCCGGAGGAGACCCAGTACTTC
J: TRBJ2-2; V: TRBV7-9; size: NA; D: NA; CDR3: CASSLTSETGELFF; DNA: TGTGCCAGCAGCTTAACTTCCGAGACCGGGGAGCTGTTTTTT
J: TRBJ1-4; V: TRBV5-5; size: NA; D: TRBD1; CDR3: CASSETQGAREKLFF; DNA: TGTGCCAGCAGCGAGACACAGGGGGCGCGTGAAAAACTGTTTTTT
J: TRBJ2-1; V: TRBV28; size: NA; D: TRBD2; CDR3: CASSFGGAYNEQFF; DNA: TGTGCCAGCAGTTTTGGGGGGGCCTACAATGAGCAGTTCTTC
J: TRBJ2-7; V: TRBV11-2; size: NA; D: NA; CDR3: CASSLRWVADSLFFEQYF; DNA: TGTGCCAGCAGCTTACGTTGGGTCGCGGACAGCCTTTTCTTCGAGCAGTACTTC
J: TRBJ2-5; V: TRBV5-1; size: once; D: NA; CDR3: CASSLVAGLEETQYF; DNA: TGCGCCAGCAGCTTGGTTGCGGGTTTGGAAGAGACCCAGTACTTC
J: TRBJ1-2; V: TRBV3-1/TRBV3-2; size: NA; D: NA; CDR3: CASSHREVGYTF; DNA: TGTGCCAGCAGCCACAGGGAGGTCGGCTACACCTTC
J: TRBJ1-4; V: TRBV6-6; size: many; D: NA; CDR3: CASGSQGRGNEKLFF; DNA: TGTGCCAGCGGGTCCCAGGGGAGAGGAAATGAAAAACTGTTTTTT
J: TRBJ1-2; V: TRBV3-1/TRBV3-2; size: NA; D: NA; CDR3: CASSQDTVGAPGYTF; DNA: TGTGCCAGCAGCCAAGATACAGTAGGGGCTCCTGGCTACACCTTC
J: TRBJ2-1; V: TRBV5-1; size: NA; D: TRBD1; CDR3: CASGNRGPSSYNEQFF; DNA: TGCGCCAGCGGGAACAGGGGCCCTAGCTCCTACAATGAGCAGTTCTTC
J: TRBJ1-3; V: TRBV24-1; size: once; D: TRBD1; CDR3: CATSDSRGQGGTIYF; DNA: TGTGCCACCAGTGATTCCCGGGGACAGGGCGGCACCATATATTTT
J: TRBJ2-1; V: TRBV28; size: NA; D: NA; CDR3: CASSGDTNNEQFF; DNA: TGTGCCAGCAGTGGGGACACAAACAATGAGCAGTTCTTC
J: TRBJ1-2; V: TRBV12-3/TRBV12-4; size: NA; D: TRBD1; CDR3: CASSPDRAYGYTF; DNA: TGTGCCAGCAGTCCCGACAGGGCGTATGGCTACACCTTC
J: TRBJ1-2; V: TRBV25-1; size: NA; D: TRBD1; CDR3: CASTSRTGVPYTF; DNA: TGTGCCAGCACCTCAAGGACAGGGGTTCCCTACACCTTC
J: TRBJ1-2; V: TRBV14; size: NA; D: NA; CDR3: CASSPGWASRNYGYTF; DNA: TGTGCCAGCAGCCCCGGCTGGGCCAGCCGGAACTATGGCTACACCTTC
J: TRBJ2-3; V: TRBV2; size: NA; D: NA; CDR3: CASSEAVGGTDTQYF; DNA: TGTGCCAGCAGTGAAGCCGTCGGCGGAACAGATACGCAGTATTTT
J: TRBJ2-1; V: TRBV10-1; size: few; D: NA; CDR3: CASAAPGQAYNEQFF; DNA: TGCGCCAGCGCCGCGCCGGGACAAGCCTACAATGAGCAGTTCTTC
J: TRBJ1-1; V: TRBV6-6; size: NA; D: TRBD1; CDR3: CASRRGQGAWTEAFF; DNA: TGTGCCAGCAGGCGGGGACAGGGGGCATGGACTGAAGCTTTCTTT
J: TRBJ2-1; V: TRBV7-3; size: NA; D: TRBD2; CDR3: CASSYGSPGTSGGVYNEQFF; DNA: TGTGCCAGCAGCTACGGGTCTCCCGGGACTAGCGGGGGGGTTTACAATGAGCAGTTCTTC
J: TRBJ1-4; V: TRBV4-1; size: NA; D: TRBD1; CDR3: CASSPGQGVDNEKLFF; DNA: TGCGCCAGCAGCCCTGGACAGGGCGTCGATAATGAAAAACTGTTTTTT
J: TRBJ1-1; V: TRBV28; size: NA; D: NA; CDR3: CASSSGLRGVNTEAFF; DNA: TGTGCCAGCAGTTCGGGACTTCGGGGAGTGAACACTGAAGCTTTCTTT
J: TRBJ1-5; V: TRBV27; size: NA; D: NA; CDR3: CASSLFTGYSNQPQHF; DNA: TGTGCCAGCAGTTTATTTACAGGGTATAGCAATCAGCCCCAGCATTTT
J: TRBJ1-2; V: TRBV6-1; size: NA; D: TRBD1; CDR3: CASSGTGTVGFRYGYTF; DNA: TGTGCCAGCAGTGGGACCGGGACAGTTGGTTTTCGCTATGGCTACACCTTC